These 12 T cell receptor beta chains were sequenced from one sample in a study of shared clonotypes between healthy human individuals. The protocol was immunoSEQ multiplex PCR, while the TCRdb copy is restricted to in-frame clones and leaves out a portion. Among about 710,000 clones listed, around 77% were seen once. Sequenced input: memory CD4+ T cells sorted from blood. Specified subset: CD45RA-negative fraction. These receptors originate from a woman aged 25 to 39 in good health.

This chain joins TRBV18 and TRBJ1-1; D remains unclear. The CDR3 is 16 amino acids. CDR1 and CDR2 from the germline V gene are KGHSH and LQKENI. V shed 1 base and J shed 3 bases, with 15 bases lying between them. In nucleotides, the CDR3 is TGTGCCAGCTCACCACGAGTCTCCCTGACGGACACTGAAGCTTTCTTT. Translation gives CASSPRVSLTDTEAFF.

The chain carries TRBV10-3 and TRBJ1-1; D possibly corresponds to TRBD1 (5 bases). The CDR3 is made up of 14 amino acids. Germline CDR1 is ENHRY and CDR2 is SYGVKD. Deletions cut 5 bases from V and 1 base from J, with 11 bases between. The CDR3 DNA follows: TGTGCCATCAGTACACAGGCCGGGAACACTGAAGCTTTCTTT. It translates to CAISTQAGNTEAFF.

The sample holds a few counts of this clone. This sequence joins TRBV29-1 and TRBJ2-7, with 8 bases matching TRBD1. The CDR3 consists of 15 residues. The V and J ends lost 0 bases and 4 bases, in that order; junction bases with no gene match: 8. Germline V gene data show CDR1 as SQVTM and CDR2 as ANQGSEA. The CDR3 loop is CSVEDRPGGTYEQYF. The CDR3 region has the DNA TGCAGCGTTGAAGATAGGCCAGGGGGCACATACGAGCAGTACTTC.

The genes are TRBV27 and TRBJ2-7, with a possible D match to TRBD1 (5 bases). Looked up from germline, CDR1 is MNHEY and CDR2 is SMNVEV (reference sequence). Trimming removed 0 bases from V and 2 bases from J, with 17 bases in between. The CDR3 runs to 17 residues. The CDR3 DNA reads as TGTGCCAGCAGTTTATCATGGGTCCCAGGGCATCCCTACGAGCAGTACTTC. It translates to CASSLSWVPGHPYEQYF.

This clone appeared a single time. The rearrangement joins TRBV7-3 to TRBJ2-1; the D gene is possibly TRBD2 (5 bases). The CDR3 consists of 16 residues. The germline V gene encodes CDR1 SGHTA and CDR2 FQGTGA. V was shortened by 0 bases and J by 7 bases, with 16 bases between the two germline ends. The CDR3 region has the DNA TGTGCCAGCAGCTTAACGTCCAGCGGTACTTTAAATGAGCAGTTCTTC. Amino acid sequence: CASSLTSSGTLNEQFF.

CDR3 sequence (DNA): TGTGCCAGCAGTTTTAGCCTAGGTCCCTACGAGCAGTACTTC. Translated: CASSFSLGPYEQYF. V gene TRBV27 combines with J gene TRBJ2-7; no clear D. V was clipped by 3 bases and J by 2 bases, with 11 bases between them. CDR3 length equals 14 residues. Germline V gene sequence: CDR1 MNHEY, CDR2 SMNVEV (reference sequence).

The chain couples TRBV7-2 to TRBJ2-7; maybe TRBD2 (6 bases). Germline V lookup: CDR1 SGHTA, CDR2 FQGNSA. Trimming pared 0 bases from V and 1 base from J, leaving 7 bases between. CDR3 length: 14 residues. The CDR3 here is CASSLAGTSYEQYF. The CDR3 DNA reads as TGTGCCAGCAGCTTAGCCGGGACTTCCTACGAGCAGTACTTC.

This sequence joins TRBV7-3 and TRBJ2-2, with 7 bases matching TRBD1. The germline V gene encodes CDR1 SGHTA and CDR2 FQGTGA. V was clipped by 2 bases and J by 3 bases; unmatched bases: 0. The length of the CDR3 is 14 residues. The CDR3 region is CASSLQGDTGELFF. As DNA, the CDR3 is TGTGCCAGCAGCTTACAGGGGGACACCGGGGAGCTGTTTTTT.

The genes are TRBV5-1 and TRBJ2-1; no clear D gene. This CDR3 comprises 13 residues. CDR1 and CDR2 from the germline V gene are SGHRS and YFSETQ. The V and J ends lost 5 bases and 8 bases respectively, with 14 bases between them. The CDR3 DNA reads as TGCGCCAGCAGTTTCGATCAGGCCTATGAGCAGTTCTTC. Protein product: CASSFDQAYEQFF.

This clone was seen only a few times. This chain links TRBV2 with TRBJ1-5, with D possibly TRBD1 on 5 matching bases. This CDR3 has 14 amino acids. Germline V gives CDR1 SNHLY, CDR2 FYNNEI. Trimming stripped 4 bases from V and 7 bases from J, with 14 bases between. CDR3 coding DNA: TGTGCCAGCAGTGGCCGGGGGGGTGGGCAGCCCCAGCATTTT. Its protein is CASSGRGGGQPQHF.

The rearrangement uses TRBV28 and TRBJ1-5; the D is unclear. Germline loops: CDR1 MDHEN, CDR2 SYDVKM. CDR3 length equals 15 residues. The V gene lost 2 bases and the J gene lost 3 bases, with 11 bases spanning the gap. The CDR3 sequence: CASSLLGSVNQPQHF. The CDR3 DNA is TGTGCCAGCAGTTTACTTGGTTCGGTCAATCAGCCCCAGCATTTT.

The chain uses TRBV5-4 and TRBJ2-3, with 7 bases matching TRBD1. The ends lost 3 bases at V and 5 bases at J; junction bases unmatched: 9. The CDR3 covers 15 residues. Germline CDR1 and CDR2: SGHNT and YYREEE (reference sequence). CDR3 residues: CASSSPGTAGDTQYF. The CDR3, as DNA: TGTGCCAGCAGCTCCCCCGGGACAGCTGGAGATACGCAGTATTTT. The full variable domain, completed using reference TRBV5-4 and TRBJ2-3, is ETGVTQSPTHLIKTRGQQVTLRCSSQSGHNTVSWYQQALGQGPQFIFQYYREEENGRGNFPPRFSGLQFPNYSSELNVNALELDDSALYLCASSSPGTAGDTQYFGPGTRLTVL.